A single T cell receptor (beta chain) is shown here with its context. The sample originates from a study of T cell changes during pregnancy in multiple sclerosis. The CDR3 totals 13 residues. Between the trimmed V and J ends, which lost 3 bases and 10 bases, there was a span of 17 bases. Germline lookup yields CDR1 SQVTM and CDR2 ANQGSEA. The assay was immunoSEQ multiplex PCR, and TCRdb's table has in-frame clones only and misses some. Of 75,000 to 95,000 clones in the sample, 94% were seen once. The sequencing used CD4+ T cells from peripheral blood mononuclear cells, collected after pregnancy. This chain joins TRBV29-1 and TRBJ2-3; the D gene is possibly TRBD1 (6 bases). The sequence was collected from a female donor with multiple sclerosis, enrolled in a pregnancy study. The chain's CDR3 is CSVDMYWGQAQYF. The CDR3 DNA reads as TGCAGCGTTGATATGTATTGGGGACAAGCGCAGTATTTT.